The entry below gives a single TCR beta chain sequence along with its context. What antigen it recognizes has not been identified. No much larger clone exists at a distance of one base, and base qualities are not known. These data belong to a study of CD8+ T cells in alopecia areata (dated by TCRdb to between 2018 and 2020). In the study overall: In both human patients and the C3H/HeJ mouse model, the study applied high-throughput TCRbeta sequencing to look at T cell clonal expansion in alopecia areata. Human TCRbeta sequencing covered scalp tissue and sorted CD4+ and CD8+ peripheral blood T cells from patchy and totalis/universalis alopecia areata patients and healthy controls. Clonality in the scalp was compared among normal scalp (n=4), patchy alopecia areata scalp (n=8), and alopecia totalis/universalis scalp (n=8). RNA came from the PAXgene miRNA kit for fixed scalp, the miRNeasy kit for PBMCs, and the RNeasy kit for mouse skin. immunoSEQ multiplex PCR using 35 Vbeta forward primers and 13 Jbeta reverse primers was used to amplify TCRbeta CDR3 regions.

The library was prepared using the immunoSEQ multiplex PCR assay. RNA was extracted from all samples and reverse transcribed into cDNA as template for TCR sequencing. SuperScript III was used to make first-strand cDNA, primed with a 2:1 mix of oligo-dT and random hexamers. A synthetic immune receptor repertoire was used to measure amplification bias, and any remaining bias was corrected computationally. In the source study's methods: Raw reads were preprocessed to remove errors, and CDR3 was defined by IMGT conventions from the conserved cysteine to phenylalanine. Clonality was computed as 1 minus the Shannon entropy, with the entropy normalized by log2 of the number of productive unique TCRs. Whether scalp clones were CD4 or CD8 was inferred by matching scalp TCRbeta sequences against CD4 and CD8 repertoires sorted from blood. TCRdb's version of the immuneACCESS table is confined to in-frame rearrangements and falls short of the full clone set. An unresolved V gene accounts for under half of the shortfall where checked; the remainder is of unknown origin. That table is the source of V, J and clone size, and D and trimming were worked out from the DNA. The sample yields roughly 150,000 clones; around 54% were counted once. The biggest ten clones account for around 4.8% of the sample.

Paper-wide results and their limitations: Unlike mouse skin, which is dominated by gammadelta T cells, normal human skin has resident alphabeta T cells that are also sequenced, and this complicates analysis of the scalp TCR repertoire. Shared TCR sequences between patients were less evident than in mice, which may be partly attributable to HLA diversity in the patient population. Higher clonality and more expanded CD8+ clones were observed in lesional scalp than in normal scalp, particularly in alopecia totalis/universalis, a finding suggestive of antigenic drive.

Trimming removed 5 bases from V and 2 bases from J, leaving 10 bases between the germline ends. As encoded in the germline V gene, CDR1 is SQVTM while CDR2 is ANQGSEA. The CDR3 sequence holds 12 residues, the cysteine and phenylalanine included. Of all the DNA, just the CDR3 is kept, 36 bases in frame from base 1. After PBMCs were isolated by density centrifugation and stained for CD3, CD4 and CD8, a FACSAria was used to sort CD4+ and CD8+ T cells. Scalp biopsies and blood samples were provided by unaffected controls. This chain is built from TRBV29-1 and TRBJ2-7; a tentative D match to TRBD1 spans 5 bases. This receptor was taken from a human donor in good health. The sequencing sample was made of CD4+ T cells sorted from blood. For the CDR3, the sequence is CSVSGSPYEQYF. The bases read TGCAGCGTTTCAGGGTCTCCCTACGAGCAGTACTTC.